This T cell receptor (beta chain) was found in a study of T cell responses to AZD1222 COVID-19 vaccine. Germline values: CDR1 GTSNPN, CDR2 SVGIG (reference sequence). This CDR3 has 14 amino acids. The ends were cut back, 5 bases at V and 7 bases at J, with 18 bases in the middle. Findings of the study overall: Spike-specific TCR breadth and depth both grew after two AZD1222 doses.

The repertoire was sequenced with immunoSEQ multiplex PCR; TCRdb's copy has only in-frame clones and lacks some. The repertoire holds roughly 150,000 clones, with about 89% as singletons. Worth noting for this clone: Antigen: not known.

The sample was peripheral blood, taken on day 0 of AZD1222 vaccination. The receptor's source is an adult in good health. This chain connects TRBV30 to TRBJ2-1; a possible D gene is TRBD1 (8 bases). CDR3 nucleotides: TGTGCCTGGTACAGGGGGGGGTTGGAAAATGAGCAGTTCTTC. It codes for CAWYRGGLENEQFF.